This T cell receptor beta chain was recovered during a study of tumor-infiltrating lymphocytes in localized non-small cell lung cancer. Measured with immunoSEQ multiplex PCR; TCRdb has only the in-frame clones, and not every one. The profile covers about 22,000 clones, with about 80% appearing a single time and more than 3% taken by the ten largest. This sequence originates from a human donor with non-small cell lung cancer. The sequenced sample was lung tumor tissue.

CDR3 nucleotide sequence: TGTGCCAGCTCATTCGGACAGGGGGTCAACAATGAGCAGTTCTTC. As protein: CASSFGQGVNNEQFF. The rearrangement links TRBV18 to TRBJ2-1, with 10 bases identical to TRBD1. The CDR3 consists of 15 residues. CDR1 is KGHSH, CDR2 LQKENI, per germline. V dropped 5 bases and J dropped 5; count of bases not matched to a gene: 6. The whole variable domain, filled in from reference TRBV18 and TRBJ2-1, reads NAGVMQNPRHLVRRRGQEARLRCSPMKGHSHVYWYRQLPEEGLKFMVYLQKENIIDESGMPKERFSAEFPKEGPSILRIQQVVRGDSAAYFCASSFGQGVNNEQFFGPGTRLTVL.